The TCR beta chain under discussion was sequenced for a study of cytomegalovirus exposure and HLA in healthy donors (dated by TCRdb to the late 2010s). Broadly, across the study: The 670 or so repertoires of the first cohort and the 120 validation repertoires were produced on the same platform, according to a later analysis. To predict cytomegalovirus infection status, the study brought together high-throughput TCR immunosequencing, statistical association of individual TCRs with disease status, and machine learning. Along with the roughly 700-subject first cohort, a separate validation cohort of over a hundred different subjects was used. The study was designed to test whether signatures of past pathogen exposure could be identified by cataloging public T cell receptors. What the authors observed across the whole study: While some public TCRs were present in many individuals, most TCR sequences turned up only very rarely across donors. Of the cluster scores, approximately 94% were above 0 in a later analysis, which found that TCRs clustered in the first cohort also tended to co-occur in the 95 to 150 validation repertoires. In the study, approximately 150 TCR beta chains were listed as associated with cytomegalovirus. Cytomegalovirus status was reported to be diagnosed by the classifier with high specificity and sensitivity in both the original and validation cohorts. A later analysis lacked HLA typing for the validation cohort, so it scored co-occurrence in that cohort across all 110 or so repertoires. The authors suggested that the approach could potentially be extended to other disease states and immunological phenotypes. In vitro tests confirmed that a few of the cytomegalovirus-associated TCR beta chains recognize cytomegalovirus antigens.

CDR1 and CDR2 are read off the germline V gene as SGHTA and FQGTGA. The CDR3 measures 16 amino acids from cysteine to phenylalanine. Solely the CDR3 DNA is kept, with 48 bases framed from the first base. V loses 5 bases, J loses 2 bases, and the germline ends lie 16 bases apart. The library was prepared using the immunoSEQ multiplex PCR assay. In the original analysis: To diagnose cytomegalovirus status from the catalog of TCR beta chain sequences, a statistical classification framework was built. In its TCRdb copy, this immuneACCESS table keeps in-frame sequences only and misses some clones. Where compared with another copy, unresolved V genes explain less than half of these, and the others have no known cause. The V and J calls and clone size come from that table; D and trimming were worked out from the DNA. The sample records 150,000 or so clones, 84% of which are singletons. The ten largest clones capture around 9.6% of the sample.

As regards this clone: Its antigen is currently not known. Nothing much larger sits one base from this clone, and base qualities are not available.

Separate from the approximately 700-subject first cohort, the validation cohort of 90 to 150 subjects was the group to which the donors belonged. This receptor chain uses TRBV7-3 and TRBJ2-1; TRBD2 could be the D gene, as 6 bases match. This TCR came from a man aged 25-45 years in good health and CMV-seropositive. What was sequenced was PBMCs. The DNA sequence follows: TGTGCCAGCAGCGCCCTCGGGGGTAACACCTACAATGAGCAGTTCTTC. Translated, this gives CASSALGGNTYNEQFF.